A selection of T cell receptor beta chains follows, all from one sample in a study of preoperative IRX-2 immunotherapy in early breast cancer. Generated by immunoSEQ multiplex PCR, the TCRdb table keeps only in-frame clones and is missing some. Seen here are tens of thousands of clones, roughly four fifths observed once, and the top ten hold about 6.8%. The sequenced sample was lymph node tissue, obtained after IRX-2 immunotherapy. The receptors derive from a human donor with breast cancer. Both conserved end residues are trimmed from each CDR3.

J gene: TRBJ2-3
V gene: TRBV6-8
CDR3 protein: ASSYSPSGSTDTQY

J gene: TRBJ1-2
V gene: TRBV6-8
CDR3 protein: ASRKFMDPLANYGYT

J gene: TRBJ2-1
V gene: TRBV25-1
CDR3 protein: ASSVQEGNNEQF

J gene: TRBJ2-7
V gene: TRBV7-1
CDR3 protein: ASSAPGLAGMYEQY

J gene: TRBJ1-1
V gene: TRBV6-8
CDR3 protein: ASSNGGEGWGAGAF

J gene: TRBJ1-5
V gene: TRBV6-8
CDR3 protein: ASSYFSAGNQPQH

J gene: TRBJ1-2
V gene: TRBV28
CDR3 protein: ASSTRGRRGYT

J gene: TRBJ1-2
V gene: TRBV10-1
CDR3 protein: ASSEAGTTVGYT

J gene: TRBJ2-1
V gene: TRBV15
CDR3 protein: ATSTWDYSYNEQF

J gene: TRBJ2-7
V gene: TRBV10-3
CDR3 protein: AISETNYEQY

J gene: TRBJ2-7
V gene: TRBV28
CDR3 protein: ASLGWGAYEQY